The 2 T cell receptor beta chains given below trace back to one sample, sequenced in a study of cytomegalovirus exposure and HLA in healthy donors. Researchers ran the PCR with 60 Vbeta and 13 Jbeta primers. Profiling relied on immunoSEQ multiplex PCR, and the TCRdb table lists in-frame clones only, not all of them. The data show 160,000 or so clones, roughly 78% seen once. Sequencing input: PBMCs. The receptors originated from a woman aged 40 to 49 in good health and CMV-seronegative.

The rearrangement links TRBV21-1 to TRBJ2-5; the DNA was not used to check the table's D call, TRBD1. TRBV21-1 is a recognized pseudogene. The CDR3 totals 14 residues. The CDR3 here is CASSKPTGAETQYF. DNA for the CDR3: TGTGCCAGCAGCAAACCGACAGGGGCCGAGACCCAGTACTTC.

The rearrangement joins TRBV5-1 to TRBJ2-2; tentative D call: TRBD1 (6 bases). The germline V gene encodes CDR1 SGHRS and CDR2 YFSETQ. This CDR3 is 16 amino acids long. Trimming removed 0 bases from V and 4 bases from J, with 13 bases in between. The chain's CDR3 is CASSLVPGVVTGELFF. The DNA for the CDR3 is TGCGCCAGCAGCTTGGTTCCAGGGGTGGTCACCGGGGAGCTGTTTTTT.